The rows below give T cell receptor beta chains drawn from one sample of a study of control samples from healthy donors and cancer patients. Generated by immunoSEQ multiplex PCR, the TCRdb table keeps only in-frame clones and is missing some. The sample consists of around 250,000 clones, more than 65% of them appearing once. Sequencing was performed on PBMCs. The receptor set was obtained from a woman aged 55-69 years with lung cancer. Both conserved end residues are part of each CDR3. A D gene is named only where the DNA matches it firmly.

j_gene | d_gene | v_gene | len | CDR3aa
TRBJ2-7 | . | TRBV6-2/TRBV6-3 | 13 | CASSWESSYEQYF
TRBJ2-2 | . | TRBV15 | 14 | CATAYLQGTGELFF
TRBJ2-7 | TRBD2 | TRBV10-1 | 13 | CASSPGLDREQYF
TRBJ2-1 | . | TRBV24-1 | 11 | CATSDFDEQFF
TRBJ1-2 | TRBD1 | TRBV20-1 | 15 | CSASRAGGANYGYTF
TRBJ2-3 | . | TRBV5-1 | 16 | CASSWGGRAGTDTQYF
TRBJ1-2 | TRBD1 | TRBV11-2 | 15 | CASSLEPGQGVGYTF
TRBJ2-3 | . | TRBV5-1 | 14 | CASSFRAGGDTQYF
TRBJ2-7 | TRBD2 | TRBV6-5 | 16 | CASSYSGTSTIYEQYF
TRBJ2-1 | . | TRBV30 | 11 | CAWSVLQEQFF
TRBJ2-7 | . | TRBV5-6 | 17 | CASSLRPLHRHPYEQYF